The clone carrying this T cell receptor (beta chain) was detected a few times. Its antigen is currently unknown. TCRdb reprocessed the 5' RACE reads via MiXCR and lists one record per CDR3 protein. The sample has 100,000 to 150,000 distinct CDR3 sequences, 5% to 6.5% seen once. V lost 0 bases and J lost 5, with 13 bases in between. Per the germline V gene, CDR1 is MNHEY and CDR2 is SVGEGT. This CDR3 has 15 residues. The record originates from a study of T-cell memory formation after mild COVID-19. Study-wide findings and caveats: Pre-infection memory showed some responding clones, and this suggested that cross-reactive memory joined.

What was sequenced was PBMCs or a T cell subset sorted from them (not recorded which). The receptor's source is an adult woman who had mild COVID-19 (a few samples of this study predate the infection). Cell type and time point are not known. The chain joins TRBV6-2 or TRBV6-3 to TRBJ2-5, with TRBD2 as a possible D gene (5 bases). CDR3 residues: CASSYSSRSGETQYF. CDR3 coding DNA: TGTGCCAGCAGTTACTCGTCCAGGTCGGGGGAGACCCAGTACTTC.